These T cell receptor beta chains were read from a single sample in a study of blood T cell repertoires in COVID-19. The method was immunoSEQ multiplex PCR; TCRdb's version includes in-frame clones alone and lacks a portion of them. The sample includes under 400,000 clones, around 88% seen only once; the top ten take roughly 1.7%. The sequenced sample consisted of peripheral blood. The receptors were sampled from a woman aged 25 to 39 with COVID-19, enrolled during active disease. Both conserved end residues are part of each CDR3. Fields, in order: D gene, V gene, CDR3 protein. A D gene is named only where the DNA matches it firmly.

>TRBD1|TRBV5-4
CASSPGQGASYGYTF
>NA|TRBV2
CASTLGGGGYTF
>NA|TRBV3-1/TRBV3-2
CASGGSGNTIYF
>NA|TRBV27
CASRQGGLYNEQFF
>TRBD1|TRBV28
CASSLSRGLDNGYTF
>TRBD1|TRBV7-8
CASSLRDRGNTIYF
>TRBD1|TRBV6-1
CASSEPRDRGFYGYTF
>NA|TRBV19
CASTQILTGAVAEAFF
>NA|TRBV2
CASSSLGGNTEAFF
>TRBD1|TRBV14
CASSRQGVGAFF
>TRBD2|TRBV6-5
CASRAQRGRPNEQFF
>NA|TRBV5-1
CASSFTGNEQFF
>NA|TRBV29-1
CSGRRENTEAFF
>TRBD1|TRBV10-2
CASRDRDGDQPQHF
>NA|TRBV12-3/TRBV12-4
CASSGYGSPLHF
>TRBD2|TRBV4-1
CASSPGASAGDHTGELFF
>NA|TRBV27
CASSLFGLEADTQYF
>TRBD2|TRBV2
CASSSPISGASFAQFF
>TRBD1|TRBV6-6
CASVGQGVSEAFF
>TRBD1|TRBV15
CATSRETGSGGYTF
>NA|TRBV5-4
CASSPEAEANYGYTF
>TRBD1|TRBV6-5
CASSYDRASSYNEQFF
>NA|TRBV7-2
CASSLGRGSYTEAFF
>TRBD1|TRBV5-1
CASSPQTGTGSEQYF
>NA|TRBV3-1/TRBV3-2
CASSQLGGYGYTF
>TRBD1|TRBV6-2/TRBV6-3
CASSYSTGVSLLRTEAFF
>NA|TRBV18
CASSPPRVMNTEAFF
>NA|TRBV15
CATSRGGITRQPQHF
>NA|TRBV19
CASSILGGTEAFF
>TRBD1|TRBV12-3/TRBV12-4
CASLQGYTQYF
>TRBD1|TRBV10-3
CAISLTGALTGELFF
>NA|TRBV9
CASSNGLGTYEQYF
>NA|TRBV2
CASTGAGSYNSPLHF
>NA|TRBV5-5
CASSLVVSQPQHF
>NA|TRBV20-1
CSGIEGVEQFF